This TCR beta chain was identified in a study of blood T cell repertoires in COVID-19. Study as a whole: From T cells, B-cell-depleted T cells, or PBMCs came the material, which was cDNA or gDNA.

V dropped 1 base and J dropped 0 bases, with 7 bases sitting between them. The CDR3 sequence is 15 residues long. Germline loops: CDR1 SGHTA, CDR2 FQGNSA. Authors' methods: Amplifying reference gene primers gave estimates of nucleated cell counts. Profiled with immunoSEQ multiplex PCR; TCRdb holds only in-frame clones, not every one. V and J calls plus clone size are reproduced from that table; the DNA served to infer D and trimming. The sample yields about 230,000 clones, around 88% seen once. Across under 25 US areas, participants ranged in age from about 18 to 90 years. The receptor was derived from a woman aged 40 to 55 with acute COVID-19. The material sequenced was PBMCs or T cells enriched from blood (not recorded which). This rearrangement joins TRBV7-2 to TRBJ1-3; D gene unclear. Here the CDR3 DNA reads TGTGCCAGCAGCTTAGTCCCCCACTCTGGAAACACCATATATTTT. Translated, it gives CASSLVPHSGNTIYF.